This TCR beta chain comes out of a study of STAT5B mutations in CD4+ large granular lymphocyte leukemia. The germline V gene has CDR1 KGHSH and CDR2 LQKENI. The CDR3 is made up of 13 amino acids. V lost 8 bases to trimming and J lost 0 bases, with 11 bases between them. Data came from immunoSEQ multiplex PCR; TCRdb stores just in-frame clones and leaves some out. Of 7,500 to 10,000 clones in the sample, around 83% were seen once. The origin of this receptor is a man in his 60s with CD4+ T-cell large granular lymphocyte leukemia. Material: PBMCs. V is TRBV18 and J is TRBJ2-7, with unresolved D. As DNA, the CDR3 is TGTGCCAGCACCTCGAGGAGCTCCTACGAGCAGTACTTC. It is translated as CASTSRSSYEQYF.